One sample yielded the 27 T cell receptor beta chains listed below, sequenced in a study of T cells in localized non-small cell lung cancer. Sequencing was performed with immunoSEQ multiplex PCR; in TCRdb, only in-frame clones are kept and a portion is missing. This sample carries 25,000 to 40,000 clones, roughly three quarters of them seen once, and the ten largest clones take around 33%. Sequencing was performed on peripheral blood, taken before any cancer treatment. The receptors originated from a male donor older than 55 with stage II squamous cell lung carcinoma.

This sequence joins TRBV6-1 and TRBJ2-7, with 8 bases fitting TRBD1. CDR3 length equals 15 residues. Germline V gives CDR1 MNHNS, CDR2 SASEGT. Germline trimming cut 6 bases from V and 2 bases from J; bases unmatched to any gene: 9. CDR3 DNA sequence: TGTGCCAGCAGCGGTATAGGGACAGGCCCCTACGAGCAGTACTTC. Residues: CASSGIGTGPYEQYF.

The rearrangement uses TRBV7-5 and TRBJ1-3. TRBV7-5 is classified as a pseudogene. CDR3 size: 19 residues. CDR3 protein: CARSLSLFMLGVSGNTIYF. CDR3 DNA: TGTGCCAGAAGCTTAAGTCTGTTTATGTTGGGGGTCTCTGGAAACACCATATATTTT.

This chain uses TRBV6-1 with TRBJ1-2; 9 nucleotides agree with TRBD1. J was trimmed by 5 bases and V by 6 bases; bases with no gene match: 10. The germline V gene has CDR1 MNHNS and CDR2 SASEGT. The CDR3 contains 15 residues. This CDR3 reads CASRGQGRGPYGYTF. The CDR3 DNA is TGTGCCAGCAGGGGACAGGGAAGGGGACCGTATGGCTACACCTTC.

The rearrangement links TRBV6-5 to TRBJ1-2, with 8 bases lining up with TRBD1. CDR1 and CDR2 (germline): MNHEY, SVGAGI. V trimming: 6 bases; J trimming: 1 base; junction bases outside the gene matches: 4. The CDR3 contains 14 residues. CDR3 bases: TGTGCCAGCAGAGGACAGGGCCTTAACTATGGCTACACCTTC. It yields the protein CASRGQGLNYGYTF.

V usage is TRBV6-1 and J usage is TRBJ2-5; 8 nucleotides line up with TRBD1. CDR1 is MNHNS, CDR2 SASEGT, per germline. This CDR3 region has 14 residues. The J segment lost 5 bases and the V segment lost 3 bases, leaving 5 bases of the junction unmatched. This CDR3 is CASSDPGGLETQYF. The CDR3 DNA reads TGTGCCAGCAGTGACCCAGGGGGCTTGGAGACCCAGTACTTC.

V usage is TRBV19 and J usage is TRBJ2-3; D is ambiguous. The CDR3 has 15 amino acids. CDR1 is LNHDA and CDR2 is SQIVND in the germline V gene (reference sequence). Between the trimmed V and J ends, which lost 5 bases and 2 bases, there was a span of 14 bases. CDR3: CASSSAGLFTDTQYF. CDR3 in DNA: TGTGCCAGTAGTTCGGCAGGCCTTTTCACAGATACGCAGTATTTT.

The rearrangement joins TRBV5-6 to TRBJ1-1, with a tentative D call TRBD1 (5 bases). This CDR3 has 15 amino acids. Deletions cut 1 base from V and 0 bases from J, with 10 bases between. Germline lookup yields CDR1 SGHDT and CDR2 YYEEEE. This CDR3 is CASSLRGALNTEAFF. For the CDR3, the DNA is TGTGCCAGCAGCTTGCGAGGGGCATTGAACACTGAAGCTTTCTTT.

V is TRBV5-1 and J is TRBJ1-5; a weak D match, TRBD1 (5 bases). Trimming removed 1 base from V and 7 bases from J, with 15 bases in between. The CDR3 extends over 15 amino acids. Germline V gives CDR1 SGHRS, CDR2 YFSETQ. In DNA form, the CDR3 reads TGCGCCAGCAGCTTGACCGGGACCGGGGGGCAGCCCCAGCATTTT. This encodes CASSLTGTGGQPQHF. Using reference TRBV5-1 and TRBJ1-5 for the parts outside the CDR3, the full variable domain is KAGVTQTPRYLIKTRGQQVTLSCSPISGHRSVSWYQQTPGQGLQFLFEYFSETQRNKGNFPGRFSGRQFSNSRSEMNVSTLELGDSALYLCASSLTGTGGQPQHFGDGTRLSIL.

The chain couples TRBV27 to TRBJ2-6; tentatively, D is TRBD1 or TRBD2 (7 bases each). CDR1 and CDR2 from the germline V gene are MNHEY and SMNVEV (reference sequence). Trimming shortened V by 5 bases and J by 0 bases, and 20 bases separated the two germline ends. CDR3 length: 19 amino acids. CDR3 nucleotides: TGTGCCAGCAGTCTCAGGGGGACTATGGCCTACTCTGGGGCCAACGTCCTGACTTTC. Translated: CASSLRGTMAYSGANVLTF.

The chain couples TRBV6-5 to TRBJ2-3; D gene ambiguous. Trimming stripped 6 bases from V and 4 bases from J, with 14 bases between. Per the germline V gene, CDR1 is MNHEY and CDR2 is SVGAGI. The CDR3 totals 14 residues. The CDR3 protein is CASRGGLAADTQYF. The CDR3 DNA reads TGTGCCAGCAGAGGCGGCCTCGCGGCAGATACGCAGTATTTT.

The CDR3 nucleotides read TGTGCCAGCAGCGTAGCTAGCTCCTACAATGAGCAGTTCTTC. It codes for CASSVASSYNEQFF. This chain uses TRBV9 with TRBJ2-1, with D unresolved. This CDR3 spans 14 amino acids. The germline V gene encodes CDR1 SGDLS and CDR2 YYNGEE. Trimming shortened V by 0 bases and J by 0 bases, and 4 bases separated the two germline ends.

The chain links TRBV15 to TRBJ2-1, with D possibly being TRBD2 (5 bases). V lost 3 bases to trimming and J lost 9 bases, with 12 bases between them. The germline gives CDR1 LNHNV, CDR2 YYDKDF (reference sequence). The CDR3 is 13 residues long. CDR3 DNA: TGTGCCACCAGCAGTTTAGCGTTCGGTGAGCAGTTCTTC. It is translated as CATSSLAFGEQFF.

In its sample, this clone was seen a few times. The V and J genes are TRBV19 and TRBJ1-2; possibly TRBD1 for D (5 bases). Trimming removed 7 bases from V and 2 bases from J, with 8 bases in between. Germline V gene lookup returns CDR1 LNHDA and CDR2 SQIVND (reference sequence). This CDR3 region has 12 residues. As DNA, the CDR3 is TGTGCCAGTAAAGCAGGGAACTATGGCTACACCTTC. Protein sequence: CASKAGNYGYTF.

The table lists this clone with a few counts. This chain connects TRBV19 to TRBJ2-5; TRBD2 matches at 13 bases. Germline loops: CDR1 LNHDA, CDR2 SQIVND (reference sequence). The CDR3 contains 16 residues. V lost 4 bases and J lost 4; bases outside the gene matches: 6. CDR3 bases: TGTGCCAGTAGTACGACTAGCGGGGGGCCCCGAGAGACCCAGTACTTC. Its translation is CASSTTSGGPRETQYF.

On this clone: Other DNA sequences in the same sample also yield this CDR3. The gene calls are TRBV9 and TRBJ2-2; D remains unclear. The CDR3 extends over 14 amino acids. V was trimmed by 2 bases and J by 0 bases, leaving 5 bases between them. CDR1 and CDR2 from the germline V gene are SGDLS and YYNGEE. Written as DNA, the CDR3 is TGTGCCAGCAGCGTTGGGGCGAACACCGGGGAGCTGTTTTTT. Translation: CASSVGANTGELFF.

Here the CDR3 DNA reads TGTGCCAGCAGTCCCACCGATACCTATGGCTACACCTTC. It yields the protein CASSPTDTYGYTF. The chain couples TRBV6-6 to TRBJ1-2; D is uncertain. V was cut by 5 bases and J by 4 bases, with 11 bases left in between. This CDR3 has 13 amino acids. Germline assignment: CDR1 MNHNY and CDR2 SVGAGI (reference sequence).

The rearrangement uses TRBV10-3 and TRBJ2-7; the D gene is possibly TRBD1 (6 bases). The CDR3 length is 16 residues. Looked up from germline, CDR1 is ENHRY and CDR2 is SYGVKD. Trimming shortened V by 2 bases and J by 2 bases, and 16 bases separated the two germline ends. The CDR3, as DNA: TGTGCCATCAGTGAGGGGGGTAGGGACAAGACCTACGAGCAGTACTTC. This encodes CAISEGGRDKTYEQYF.

The V call is TRBV15, the J call TRBJ1-2; D is possibly TRBD1 (5 bases). The V end was cut by 3 bases, the J end by 4 bases, with 15 bases between. CDR3 length equals 15 residues. Looked up from germline, CDR1 is LNHNV and CDR2 is YYDKDF (reference sequence). The CDR3 DNA reads as TGTGCCACCAGCAGCTATACGGGTAGGGGCTATGGCTACACCTTC. Encoded protein: CATSSYTGRGYGYTF.

The chain has TRBV5-8 and TRBJ2-1, with a weak D call TRBD2 (5 bases). Germline V lookup: CDR1 SGHTS, CDR2 YDEGEE. The CDR3 runs to 13 residues. Trimming shortened V by 0 bases and J by 6 bases, and 7 bases separated the two germline ends. The CDR3 here is CASSLVRGNEQFF. The CDR3 DNA follows: TGTGCCAGCAGCTTGGTCCGGGGCAATGAGCAGTTCTTC.

This chain joins TRBV5-1 and TRBJ1-2; a weak D match, TRBD1 (5 bases). The CDR3 extends over 14 amino acids. Trimming left V 0 bases short and J 0 bases short, with 6 bases between. Germline V lookup: CDR1 SGHRS, CDR2 YFSETQ. The CDR3 reads CASSLGQSNYGYTF. CDR3 DNA sequence: TGCGCCAGCAGCTTGGGACAGTCTAACTATGGCTACACCTTC.

The chain joins TRBV18 to TRBJ1-1; TRBD1 aligns across 9 bases. Per germline, CDR1 KGHSH and CDR2 LQKENI. The CDR3 consists of 14 residues. The junction had 4 bases not matched to a gene; V was cut back by 4 bases and J by 4 bases. This CDR3 is CASSLDRGSTEAFF. The CDR3 nucleotides read TGTGCCAGCTCACTGGACAGGGGATCCACTGAAGCTTTCTTT.

The chain joins TRBV18 to TRBJ2-1, with TRBD2 matching 11 bases. V lost 5 bases and J lost 4; bases outside the gene matches: 10. The CDR3 totals 17 residues. Germline-derived CDR1 and CDR2 are KGHSH and LQKENI. The CDR3 region has the DNA TGTGCCAGCTCATTCAGAGCCGGGACTAGCGGATACAATGAGCAGTTCTTC. Translating gives CASSFRAGTSGYNEQFF.

This clone turned up a few times. The chain recombines TRBV7-9 with TRBJ1-1, with 9 bases that match TRBD1. With V trimmed by 5 bases and J by 1 base, 5 bases remained unmatched. The CDR3 is 15 residues long. Looked up from germline, CDR1 is SEHNR and CDR2 is FQNEAQ (reference sequence). Here the CDR3 reads CASSLRQGENTEAFF. In DNA form, the CDR3 reads TGTGCCAGCAGCCTTAGACAGGGGGAGAACACTGAAGCTTTCTTT.

The chain recombines TRBV28 with TRBJ2-7, with a possible D match to TRBD1 (6 bases). Germline-derived CDR1 and CDR2 are MDHEN and SYDVKM. With 3 bases removed from V and 3 bases from J, the gap between germline ends came to 18 bases. The CDR3 spans 16 residues. The DNA for the CDR3 is TGTGCCAGCAGTTTCAATAGGGGCAGGGACAACTACGAGCAGTACTTC. The encoded protein is CASSFNRGRDNYEQYF.

This rearrangement joins TRBV5-1 to TRBJ2-2; 8 bases map to TRBD2. CDR1 SGHRS and CDR2 YFSETQ come from the germline V gene. This CDR3 region has 16 residues. With 6 bases clipped from V and 3 bases from J, the junction kept 10 bases outside the gene matches. CDR3 nucleotide sequence: TGCGCCAGCAACCTGGGGGCTAGCGGGTACACCGGGGAGCTGTTTTTT. Protein product: CASNLGASGYTGELFF.

The gene calls are TRBV6-6 and TRBJ1-1; TRBD1 is a possible D gene (6 bases). The CDR3 sequence is 14 residues long. Germline-derived CDR1 and CDR2 are MNHNY and SVGAGI (reference sequence). The V and J ends lost 2 bases and 1 base respectively, with 8 bases between them. The CDR3 sequence: CASSYRGGNTEAFF. The CDR3 DNA reads TGTGCCAGCAGTTACCGAGGGGGGAACACTGAAGCTTTCTTT.

The V call is TRBV6-1, the J call TRBJ1-5; D call uncertain. CDR3 length: 14 residues. CDR1 is MNHNS and CDR2 is SASEGT in the germline V gene. V dropped 1 base and J dropped 3 bases, with 7 bases sitting between them. The CDR3 bases are TGTGCCAGCAGTGAAGTTGTCTTCAATCAGCCCCAGCATTTT. Amino acid sequence: CASSEVVFNQPQHF.